These 29 T cell receptor beta chains were sequenced from one sample in a study of cytomegalovirus exposure and HLA in healthy donors. Profiled with immunoSEQ multiplex PCR; TCRdb holds only in-frame clones, not every one. The table shows about 130,000 clones, with nearly 90% occurring only once. Sequenced material: PBMCs. These receptors were taken from a young man in good health and CMV-seronegative.

The V call is TRBV7-9, the J call TRBJ2-5; D remains unclear. Per the germline V gene, CDR1 is SEHNR and CDR2 is FQNEAQ (reference sequence). The CDR3 contains 12 residues. V dropped 3 bases and J dropped 5 bases, with 7 bases sitting between them. CDR3 residues: CASSLIRETQYF. The CDR3 DNA follows: TGTGCCAGCAGCTTGATCAGGGAGACCCAGTACTTC.

This clone was observed once. The gene calls are TRBV28 and TRBJ1-1; D is undetermined. The CDR3 runs to 13 residues. CDR1 and CDR2 from the germline V gene are MDHEN and SYDVKM. Trimming took off 3 bases at V and 1 base at J, with 6 bases between the two ends. The CDR3 nucleotides are TGTGCCAGCAGTTTCCGCAGGAACACTGAAGCTTTCTTT. This gives the protein CASSFRRNTEAFF.

This chain links TRBV6-1 with TRBJ1-1; weak D call: TRBD1 (6 bases). The germline gives CDR1 MNHNS, CDR2 SASEGT. CDR3 length: 13 amino acids. Trimming removed 6 bases from V and 5 bases from J, with 13 bases in between. This CDR3 reads CASRVQGWTEAFF. In DNA form, the CDR3 reads TGTGCCAGCAGAGTACAGGGATGGACTGAAGCTTTCTTT.

The chain joins TRBV4-1 to TRBJ1-6; D is uncertain. This CDR3 has 17 amino acids. With 0 bases removed from V and 0 bases from J, the gap between germline ends came to 9 bases. CDR1 is MGHRA and CDR2 is YSYEKL in the germline V gene. CDR3 sequence: CASSQESGSSYNSPLHF. In DNA form, the CDR3 reads TGCGCCAGCAGCCAAGAGAGCGGGAGCTCCTATAATTCACCCCTCCACTTT.

V gene TRBV7-6 combines with J gene TRBJ1-3; D unresolved. This CDR3 comprises 15 residues. V shed 5 bases and J shed 1 base, with 12 bases lying between them. The germline V gene has CDR1 SGHVS and CDR2 FNYEAQ. The CDR3 DNA sequence: TGTGCCAGCAGCCCTAGCCATTCTTCTGGAAACACCATATATTTT. It specifies CASSPSHSSGNTIYF.

The V gene is TRBV15, the J gene TRBJ2-5; D uncertain. Germline assignment: CDR1 LNHNV and CDR2 YYDKDF (reference sequence). The length of the CDR3 is 13 residues. Trimming took off 5 bases at V and 0 bases at J, with 7 bases between the two ends. Here the CDR3 DNA reads TGTGCCACCAGCTTCGTTTACCAAGAGACCCAGTACTTC. The encoded protein is CATSFVYQETQYF. The entire variable domain, with the rest obtained from reference TRBV15 and TRBJ2-5, is as follows: DAMVIQNPRYQVTQFGKPVTLSCSQTLNHNVMYWYQQKSSQAPKLLFHYYDKDFNNEADTPDNFQSRRPNTSFCFLDIRSPGLGDTAMYLCATSFVYQETQYFGPGTRLLVL.

The genes are TRBV19 and TRBJ1-2, with D possibly matching TRBD1 (6 bases). The V gene's germline CDR1 is LNHDA and CDR2 SQIVND (reference sequence). The CDR3 is made up of 14 amino acids. The V end was cut by 8 bases, the J end by 4 bases, with 17 bases between. CDR3 bases: TGTGCCAGTCGGTCCCCAGGGGACGGCTATGGCTACACCTTC. Amino acid sequence: CASRSPGDGYGYTF.

This clone was recorded a few times. The chain is built from TRBV4-1 and TRBJ2-7; 8 nucleotides agree with TRBD1. V lost 2 bases to trimming and J lost 2 bases; unmatched junction nucleotides: 5. The CDR3 length is 15 residues. The V gene's germline CDR1 is MGHRA and CDR2 YSYEKL. CDR3 residues: CASSQLQGAAYEQYF. For the CDR3, the DNA is TGCGCCAGCAGCCAACTCCAGGGGGCTGCCTACGAGCAGTACTTC.

The chain joins TRBV27 to TRBJ2-1; weak D call: TRBD1 (6 bases). Germline CDR1 MNHEY, CDR2 SMNVEV (reference sequence). Trimming stripped 0 bases from V and 2 bases from J, with 11 bases between. The CDR3 spans 16 residues. CDR3 sequence reads: CASSLSRSGAYNEQFF. Written as DNA, the CDR3 is TGTGCCAGCAGTTTATCAAGGTCAGGGGCCTACAATGAGCAGTTCTTC.

This chain links TRBV9 with TRBJ2-3; D uncertain. V shed 4 bases and J shed 6 bases, with 9 bases lying between them. This CDR3 has 12 amino acids. Germline-derived CDR1 and CDR2 are SGDLS and YYNGEE. CDR3 sequence: CASSSPSDTQYF. The CDR3 DNA reads as TGTGCCAGCAGCAGCCCCTCCGATACGCAGTATTTT. The variable domain in full, with the rest retrieved from reference TRBV9 and TRBJ2-3, is DSGVTQTPKHLITATGQRVTLRCSPRSGDLSVYWYQQSLDQGLQFLIQYYNGEERAKGNILERFSAQQFPDLHSELNLSSLELGDSALYFCASSSPSDTQYFGPGTRLTVL.

The chain has TRBV7-8 and TRBJ2-5; 7 nucleotides agree with TRBD2. The CDR3 covers 14 residues. Germline V CDR1 and CDR2: SGHVS, FQNEAQ. Unmatched junction bases numbered 3, after V lost 5 bases and J lost 0 bases. Written as DNA, the CDR3 is TGTGCCAGCAGCATACTAGCGAACCAAGAGACCCAGTACTTC. As protein: CASSILANQETQYF.

CDR3 sequence: CASSYLGRDTGELFF. CDR3 DNA sequence: TGTGCCAGCAGTTACCTGGGTCGGGACACCGGGGAGCTGTTTTTT. V is TRBV6-6 and J is TRBJ2-2; D ambiguous. This CDR3 comprises 15 residues. Trimming shortened V by 2 bases and J by 3 bases, and 10 bases separated the two germline ends. The germline V gene encodes CDR1 MNHNY and CDR2 SVGAGI (reference sequence).

V and J are TRBV27 and TRBJ2-3; a possible D gene is TRBD2 (6 bases). Between the trimmed V and J ends, which lost 5 bases and 2 bases, there was a span of 11 bases. This CDR3 comprises 14 residues. Germline V gene data show CDR1 as MNHEY and CDR2 as SMNVEV (reference sequence). The CDR3 DNA follows: TGTGCCAGCAGTCTCGGACTAACCACAGATACGCAGTATTTT. Its protein is CASSLGLTTDTQYF.

The chain combines TRBV19 with TRBJ1-1; no clear D. The germline CDR1 and CDR2 sequences are LNHDA and SQIVND (reference sequence). V lost 6 bases to trimming and J lost 2 bases, with 7 bases between them. The CDR3 contains 12 residues. In DNA form, the CDR3 reads TGTGCCAGTAGAACAAAAAACACTGAAGCTTTCTTT. Protein: CASRTKNTEAFF.

V usage is TRBV7-2 and J usage is TRBJ1-5, with D maybe TRBD1 (6 bases). Germline V gives CDR1 SGHTA, CDR2 FQGNSA. V lost 3 bases to trimming and J lost 0 bases, with 9 bases between them. The CDR3 covers 15 residues. The DNA of the CDR3 is TGTGCCAGCAGCTTGGGACACCTTAGCAATCAGCCCCAGCATTTT. Amino acid sequence: CASSLGHLSNQPQHF.

The chain joins TRBV5-5 to TRBJ2-7, with a possible D match to TRBD1 (5 bases). Germline values: CDR1 SGHKS, CDR2 YYEKEE (reference sequence). The CDR3 consists of 15 residues. Trimming stripped 4 bases from V and 3 bases from J, with 17 bases between. The CDR3 loop is CASSTTTVRLYEQYF. CDR3 DNA: TGTGCCAGCAGCACCACGACAGTTCGGCTCTACGAGCAGTACTTC.

The chain recombines TRBV7-9 with TRBJ1-3, with D possibly TRBD1 on 5 matching bases. CDR1 is SEHNR and CDR2 is FQNEAQ in the germline V gene (reference sequence). The length of the CDR3 is 13 residues. The V end lost 5 bases, the J end lost 7 bases, and 12 bases lay between the germline ends. In DNA, the CDR3 is TGTGCCAGCAGCCCAGTTGGGGGGAACACCATATATTTT. Its translation is CASSPVGGNTIYF.

The chain links TRBV7-8 to TRBJ2-5; D unresolved. This CDR3 region has 14 residues. Germline V gene data show CDR1 as SGHVS and CDR2 as FQNEAQ. With 1 base removed from V and 3 bases from J, the gap between germline ends came to 9 bases. CDR3 DNA sequence: TGTGCCAGCAGCTTAGATTTACGAGAAGAGACCCAGTACTTC. Translated: CASSLDLREETQYF.

V and J are TRBV4-1 and TRBJ2-7; 10 nucleotides agree with TRBD1. This CDR3 has 16 amino acids. In germline, CDR1 is MGHRA, CDR2 YSYEKL. V shed 2 bases and J 3 bases; nucleotides not matched to a gene: 7. CDR3 region: CASSQKGQGKNYEQYF. CDR3 DNA sequence: TGCGCCAGCAGCCAAAAGGGACAGGGGAAGAACTACGAGCAGTACTTC.

The chain links TRBV5-6 to TRBJ1-6, with D possibly matching TRBD1 (6 bases). Between the trimmed V and J ends, which lost 0 bases and 7 bases, there was a span of 11 bases. Germline lookup yields CDR1 SGHDT and CDR2 YYEEEE. CDR3 length equals 15 residues. Here the CDR3 reads CASSLGNRVNSPLHF. The DNA for the CDR3 is TGTGCCAGCAGCTTGGGTAACAGGGTGAATTCACCCCTCCACTTT. Full variable domain (remainder filled in from reference TRBV5-6 and TRBJ1-6): DAGVTQSPTHLIKTRGQQVTLRCSPKSGHDTVSWYQQALGQGPQFIFQYYEEEERQRGNFPDRFSGHQFPNYSSELNVNALLLGDSALYLCASSLGNRVNSPLHFGNGTRLTVT.

The chain employs TRBV4-1 and TRBJ2-1, with 8 bases that match TRBD2. V was clipped by 1 base and J by 7 bases; unmatched bases: 6. The CDR3 has 15 amino acids. Germline-derived CDR1 and CDR2 are MGHRA and YSYEKL. The CDR3 DNA is TGCGCCAGCAGCCAAGCCGGGACTAGTCTAAATGAGCAGTTCTTC. Protein product: CASSQAGTSLNEQFF.

The chain is built from TRBV5-1 and TRBJ1-1; possibly TRBD1 for D (5 bases). The length of the CDR3 is 13 residues. From germline, CDR1 is SGHRS and CDR2 YFSETQ. V lost 2 bases and J lost 3, with 8 bases in between. This CDR3 reads CASSFGGDTEAFF. The CDR3 bases are TGCGCCAGCAGCTTCGGGGGGGACACTGAAGCTTTCTTT.

The J gene is TRBJ2-2, the V gene TRBV6-1; TRBD2 is a possible D gene (5 bases). V dropped 3 bases and J dropped 6 bases, with 20 bases sitting between them. Germline V gene data show CDR1 as MNHNS and CDR2 as SASEGT. This CDR3 is 17 amino acids long. As DNA, the CDR3 is TGTGCCAGCAGTGACCTCACACGGACTTTAGGGCCCGGGGAGCTGTTTTTT. It yields the protein CASSDLTRTLGPGELFF.

The chain links TRBV6-4 to TRBJ2-2; D possibly corresponds to TRBD1 (6 bases). This CDR3 contains 15 residues. V lost 5 bases, J lost 5 bases, and 15 bases lay in between. Germline V gene lookup returns CDR1 MRHNA and CDR2 SNTAGT. The chain's CDR3 is CASSKTGLRTGELFF. CDR3 sequence (DNA): TGTGCCAGCAGTAAAACAGGGCTCCGGACCGGGGAGCTGTTTTTT.

The genes are TRBV5-8 and TRBJ1-2; 8 bases line up with TRBD1. The germline V gene encodes CDR1 SGHTS and CDR2 YDEGEE. The trim removed 2 bases at V and 2 bases at J, leaving 8 bases unmatched. The CDR3 runs 16 residues. The CDR3 DNA follows: TGTGCCAGCAGCTTTGTCAGGGGGCTCTGGAACTATGGCTACACCTTC. This gives the protein CASSFVRGLWNYGYTF.

V usage is TRBV6-6 and J usage is TRBJ2-5, with a weak D call TRBD2 (5 bases). The germline V gene encodes CDR1 MNHNY and CDR2 SVGAGI (reference sequence). V lost 2 bases and J lost 5, with 18 bases in between. CDR3 length: 16 amino acids. For the CDR3, the DNA is TGTGCCAGCAGTTACGATGTCGGACTCACGATGGAGACCCAGTACTTC. The encoded protein is CASSYDVGLTMETQYF.

The chain carries TRBV28 and TRBJ2-3; 8 bases map to TRBD1. J gave up 2 bases and V 5 bases, and 12 bases lay outside the gene matches. CDR1 is MDHEN, CDR2 SYDVKM, per germline. The CDR3 spans 17 residues. The CDR3 DNA reads as TGTGCCAGCAGTCCCCTACGGACAGGGAAGAACACAGATACGCAGTATTTT. Its translation is CASSPLRTGKNTDTQYF.

This clone was counted a single time. J is TRBJ2-1 and V is TRBV10-2, with a weak D call TRBD2 (5 bases). This CDR3 region has 17 residues. Germline lookup yields CDR1 WSHSY and CDR2 SAAADI. Trimming took 7 bases from V and 0 from J, leaving 19 bases between them. The CDR3 spells CASKGYELGSSYNEQFF. CDR3 sequence (DNA): TGCGCCAGCAAAGGGTACGAGCTAGGGAGCTCCTACAATGAGCAGTTCTTC.

V and J are TRBV29-1 and TRBJ1-1, with D maybe TRBD1 (5 bases). The CDR3 is 13 residues long. With 6 bases removed from V and 0 bases from J, the gap between germline ends came to 11 bases. Per the germline V gene, CDR1 is SQVTM and CDR2 is ANQGSEA. Here the CDR3 DNA reads TGCAGCGTGGAGACAGACCTGAACACTGAAGCTTTCTTT. It codes for CSVETDLNTEAFF.